The 27 T cell receptor beta chains presented below share a single source sample, sequenced in a study of blood T cell repertoires in COVID-19. The data were produced by immunoSEQ multiplex PCR, yet TCRdb's version contains in-frame clones alone and is incomplete. Among about 130,000 clones listed, almost 85% were seen once. The sample consisted of peripheral blood. The receptors were gathered from a human donor in a cohort sampled during active COVID-19.

This clone was found once. Other DNA sequences of this sample code for an identical CDR3. The gene calls are TRBV9 and TRBJ2-7, with 7 bases matching TRBD2. CDR1 is SGDLS and CDR2 is YYNGEE in the germline V gene. The CDR3 runs to 14 residues. Unmatched junction bases numbered 2, after V lost 0 bases and J lost 2 bases. In DNA, the CDR3 is TGTGCCAGCAGCGTAGCTGCGGGGGCCTACGAGCAGTACTTC. It encodes CASSVAAGAYEQYF. Full variable domain (rest looked up from reference TRBV9 and TRBJ2-7): DSGVTQTPKHLITATGQRVTLRCSPRSGDLSVYWYQQSLDQGLQFLIQYYNGEERAKGNILERFSAQQFPDLHSELNLSSLELGDSALYFCASSVAAGAYEQYFGPGTRLTVT.

The chain uses TRBV13 and TRBJ1-1, with 10 positions matching TRBD1. CDR1 is PRHDT, CDR2 FYEKMQ, per germline (reference sequence). The CDR3 is made up of 15 amino acids. V lost 10 bases and J lost 7; bases outside the gene matches: 15. The CDR3 DNA reads TGTGCCACCACCCTGGGGACAGGGGTTCTCGGTGAAGCTTTCTTT. This encodes CATTLGTGVLGEAFF.

This clone has more than one count but fewer than ten. The chain employs TRBV28 and TRBJ1-5; D unclear. The length of the CDR3 is 16 residues. Germline assignment: CDR1 MDHEN and CDR2 SYDVKM. V lost 7 bases to trimming and J lost 4 bases, with 20 bases between them. The chain's CDR3 is CASNDLGDWRNQPQHF. The CDR3 DNA follows: TGTGCCAGCAACGATCTGGGAGACTGGAGGAATCAGCCCCAGCATTTT. Supplemented by reference TRBV28 and TRBJ1-5, the full variable domain reads DVKVTQSSRYLVKRTGEKVFLECVQDMDHENMFWYRQDPGLGLRLIYFSYDVKMKEKGDIPEGYSVSREKKERFSLILESASTNQTSMYLCASNDLGDWRNQPQHFGDGTRLSIL.

The chain is built from TRBV7-8 and TRBJ1-3; D is undetermined. The germline V and J ends were trimmed by 7 bases and 4 bases, with 20 bases remaining between them. Germline CDR1 and CDR2: SGHVS and FQNEAQ. The CDR3 spans 16 residues. In DNA, the CDR3 is TGTGCCAGCATCAGAGACATGGGTGCCGGAGGAAACACCATATATTTT. Its translation is CASIRDMGAGGNTIYF.

The rearrangement uses TRBV2 and TRBJ1-2; D is ambiguous. Trimming took off 0 bases at V and 8 bases at J, with 13 bases between the two ends. The CDR3 is 14 residues long. Germline V gene sequence: CDR1 SNHLY, CDR2 FYNNEI. The CDR3 loop reads CASSEAAGGSGYTF. The CDR3 nucleotides are TGTGCCAGCAGTGAAGCGGCAGGAGGTTCGGGCTACACCTTC.

V is TRBV29-1 and J is TRBJ1-2; perhaps TRBD1 as D (6 bases). CDR3 length: 15 amino acids. Trimming removed 7 bases from V and 6 bases from J, with 24 bases in between. Germline V gives CDR1 SQVTM, CDR2 ANQGSEA. The CDR3: CSARTGGEVRDGYTF. CDR3 DNA sequence: TGCAGCGCCCGGACGGGGGGCGAGGTACGTGATGGCTACACCTTC. The whole variable domain, remainder taken from reference TRBV29-1 and TRBJ1-2, is SAVISQKPSRDICQRGTSLTIQCQVDSQVTMMFWYRQQPGQSLTLIATANQGSEATYESGFVIDKFPISRPNLTFSTLTVSNMSPEDSSIYLCSARTGGEVRDGYTFGSGTRLTVV.

This sequence joins TRBV5-1 and TRBJ2-5; possible D gene TRBD2, 6 bases. Between the trimmed V and J ends, which lost 6 bases and 5 bases, there was a span of 17 bases. The length of the CDR3 is 14 residues. Looked up from germline, CDR1 is SGHRS and CDR2 is YFSETQ. CDR3 sequence: CASMSGLAEETQYF. The CDR3 DNA reads TGCGCCAGCATGTCGGGACTCGCGGAGGAGACCCAGTACTTC.

This clone was recorded once. The chain recombines TRBV5-1 with TRBJ2-6; 9 bases agree with TRBD1. CDR3 length: 18 amino acids. Per germline, CDR1 SGHRS and CDR2 YFSETQ. The trim removed 4 bases at V and 0 bases at J, leaving 8 bases unmatched. CDR3 sequence reads: CASSKLTGGGSGANVLTF. CDR3 nucleotide sequence: TGCGCCAGCAGCAAACTAACAGGGGGCGGCTCTGGGGCCAACGTCCTGACTTTC.

J is TRBJ1-3 and V is TRBV5-4; D may be TRBD1 (5 bases). Germline values: CDR1 SGHNT, CDR2 YYREEE (reference sequence). This CDR3 region has 15 residues. Trimming removed 4 bases from V and 0 bases from J, with 11 bases in between. DNA of the CDR3: TGTGCCAGCAGCCCGACAGTCGACTCTGGAAACACCATATATTTT. Its translation is CASSPTVDSGNTIYF.

CDR3 in amino acids: CASSPRTGANTEAFF. CDR3 bases: TGTGCCAGCAGTCCGCGGACAGGAGCAAACACTGAAGCTTTCTTT. The chain has TRBV28 and TRBJ1-1; 7 bases agree with TRBD1. The germline CDR1 and CDR2 sequences are MDHEN and SYDVKM. After removal of 5 bases from V and 2 bases from J, the junction contained 8 bases not matched to a gene. CDR3 size: 15 residues.

V is TRBV5-6 and J is TRBJ2-5; D perhaps matches TRBD1 (6 bases). The germline V gene has CDR1 SGHDT and CDR2 YYEEEE. Trimming pared 4 bases from V and 2 bases from J, leaving 18 bases between. The CDR3 spans 16 residues. Here the CDR3 DNA reads TGTGCCAGCAGCCAAACCCCCGGGACACCTCAAGAGACCCAGTACTTC. Translating it yields CASSQTPGTPQETQYF.

The table lists this clone with a count of one. The gene calls are TRBV11-2 and TRBJ2-7; tentatively, D is TRBD2 (5 bases). Germline loops: CDR1 SGHAT, CDR2 FQNNGV. V was shortened by 4 bases and J by 3 bases, with 7 bases between the two germline ends. The CDR3 contains 12 residues. In nucleotides, the CDR3 is TGTGCCAGCAGCTCCCGGGACTACGAGCAGTACTTC. It yields the protein CASSSRDYEQYF.

The table lists this clone with a few counts. The chain combines TRBV12-3 or TRBV12-4 with TRBJ2-7; TRBD1 matches at 11 bases. This CDR3 is built from 13 residues. Unmatched junction bases numbered 5, after V lost 8 bases and J lost 5 bases. The CDR3 DNA sequence: TGTGCCAGCGGACAGGGGGCAGGCCACGAGCAGTACTTC. Protein: CASGQGAGHEQYF.

The chain links TRBV3-1 (or the pseudogene TRBV3-2) to TRBJ2-7, with D uncertain. Deletions cut 2 bases from V and 1 base from J, with 6 bases between. Germline V gene lookup returns CDR1 LGHDT and CDR2 YNNKEL (reference sequence). This CDR3 is 13 amino acids long. The CDR3 spells CASSQRTSYEQYF. The DNA for the CDR3 is TGTGCCAGCAGCCAAAGAACTTCCTACGAGCAGTACTTC.

The J gene is TRBJ1-5, the V gene TRBV9, with 10 bases fitting TRBD1. The germline CDR1 and CDR2 sequences are SGDLS and YYNGEE. The CDR3 spans 15 residues. The V segment lost 4 bases and the J segment 4 bases; nucleotides outside the gene matches: 5. The CDR3 DNA is TGTGCCAGCAGCCCGACGGGACAGGGGAATCAGCCCCAGCATTTT. It specifies CASSPTGQGNQPQHF.

The CDR3 loop reads CASSFRGRGTQYF. CDR3 DNA sequence: TGTGCCAGCAGTTTCCGAGGGCGGGGGACCCAGTACTTC. The chain couples TRBV27 to TRBJ2-5; a possible D gene is TRBD2 (6 bases). The CDR3 has 13 amino acids. Germline CDR1 is MNHEY and CDR2 is SMNVEV (reference sequence). V lost 3 bases and J lost 7, with 12 bases in between.

The J gene is TRBJ1-3, the V gene TRBV30; 9 nucleotides agree with TRBD1. V was pared by 7 bases and J by 1 base, with 5 bases of the junction left unmatched. There are 14 residues in the CDR3. Germline assignment: CDR1 GTSNPN and CDR2 SVGIG (reference sequence). CDR3 DNA sequence: TGTGCCTCCTCACAGGGGGCGTCTGGAAACACCATATATTTT. This translates into CASSQGASGNTIYF.

The rearrangement links TRBV3-1 (or the pseudogene TRBV3-2) to TRBJ2-2; a possible D gene is TRBD2 (6 bases). V lost 4 bases and J lost 8, with 14 bases in between. CDR3 size: 14 residues. The V gene's germline CDR1 is LGHDT and CDR2 YNNKEL (reference sequence). CDR3 sequence: CASSLRTTSGELFF. CDR3 nucleotides: TGTGCCAGCAGCCTTCGGACTACCTCTGGGGAGCTGTTTTTT.

The chain employs TRBV6-6 and TRBJ2-7; TRBD2 aligns across 8 bases. The CDR3 spans 12 residues. Trimming at V came to 7 bases and at J to 4 bases, leaving 3 bases not matched to a gene. CDR1 and CDR2 (germline): MNHNY, SVGAGI (reference sequence). The CDR3 DNA reads TGTGCCAGCAACAGCGGGGGATACGAGCAGTACTTC. It codes for CASNSGGYEQYF.

The rearrangement joins TRBV30 to TRBJ2-7; TRBD1 aligns across 10 bases. Germline CDR1 is GTSNPN and CDR2 is SVGIG (reference sequence). V lost 5 bases to trimming and J lost 3 bases; unmatched junction nucleotides: 7. There are 14 residues in the CDR3. This CDR3 reads CAWVATGGVYEQYF. DNA for the CDR3: TGTGCCTGGGTGGCGACAGGGGGCGTCTACGAGCAGTACTTC.

The chain employs TRBV5-4 and TRBJ2-7; TRBD1 is a possible D gene (5 bases). CDR3 size: 14 residues. V dropped 0 bases and J dropped 2 bases, with 9 bases sitting between them. Germline values: CDR1 SGHNT, CDR2 YYREEE (reference sequence). The CDR3 spells CASSLDLGAYEQYF. CDR3 in DNA: TGTGCCAGCAGCTTGGATTTAGGGGCCTACGAGCAGTACTTC.

CDR3 bases: TGTGCCAGCAGCTTGTCGGGGCGGGGGGGCCAAGAGACCCAGTACTTC. Residues: CASSLSGRGGQETQYF. This chain connects TRBV5-4 to TRBJ2-5; 9 nucleotides line up with TRBD2. Losses at the gene ends were 1 base for V and 1 base for J; bases not matched to a gene: 5. The CDR3 totals 16 residues. Per the germline V gene, CDR1 is SGHNT and CDR2 is YYREEE (reference sequence).

The chain links TRBV29-1 to TRBJ2-7; no definite D call. The CDR3 consists of 12 residues. Germline CDR1 reads SQVTM; CDR2 reads ANQGSEA. V lost 4 bases and J lost 4, with 11 bases in between. Here the CDR3 reads CSVALGSYEQYF. The CDR3, as DNA: TGCAGCGTTGCCCTAGGCAGTTACGAGCAGTACTTC.

Note on this clone: The identical CDR3 is also encoded by other nucleotide sequences in the sample. The chain recombines TRBV6-6 with TRBJ2-3; D gene uncertain. The germline CDR1 and CDR2 sequences are MNHNY and SVGAGI (reference sequence). The CDR3 sequence is 12 residues long. Trimming left V 8 bases short and J 1 base short, with 7 bases between. CDR3 DNA: TGTGCCAGCGAGGTAGGCACAGATACGCAGTATTTT. This encodes CASEVGTDTQYF.

The chain uses TRBV28 and TRBJ1-4; D is possibly TRBD1 (6 bases). Looked up from germline, CDR1 is MDHEN and CDR2 is SYDVKM. V gave up 3 bases and J gave up 6 bases, with 11 bases separating them. This CDR3 contains 14 residues. The CDR3: CASSLGGADEKLFF. Written as DNA, the CDR3 is TGTGCCAGCAGTTTGGGGGGGGCGGATGAAAAACTGTTTTTT.

The chain is built from TRBV12-5 and TRBJ1-1, with 8 bases fitting TRBD1. The V gene's germline CDR1 is LGHNT and CDR2 FRNRAP. Trimming at V came to 2 bases and at J to 9 bases, leaving 5 bases not matched to a gene. CDR3 length: 13 amino acids. CDR3 in DNA: TGTGCTAGTGGTTTGTCCGGGACAGGAAAAGCTTTCTTT. This sequence encodes CASGLSGTGKAFF.

About this clone itself: Germline and junction disagree at one end, which may indicate a read error. The same CDR3 is also encoded by other DNA sequences in this sample. The rearrangement links TRBV2 to TRBJ1-5; D might be TRBD1 (5 bases). The CDR3 extends over 12 amino acids. Looked up from germline, CDR1 is SNHLY and CDR2 is FYNNEI. CDR3 sequence: CASSGQNQPQHF. The CDR3 DNA is TGTGCCAGTAGTGGACAAAATCAGCCCCAGCATTTT.